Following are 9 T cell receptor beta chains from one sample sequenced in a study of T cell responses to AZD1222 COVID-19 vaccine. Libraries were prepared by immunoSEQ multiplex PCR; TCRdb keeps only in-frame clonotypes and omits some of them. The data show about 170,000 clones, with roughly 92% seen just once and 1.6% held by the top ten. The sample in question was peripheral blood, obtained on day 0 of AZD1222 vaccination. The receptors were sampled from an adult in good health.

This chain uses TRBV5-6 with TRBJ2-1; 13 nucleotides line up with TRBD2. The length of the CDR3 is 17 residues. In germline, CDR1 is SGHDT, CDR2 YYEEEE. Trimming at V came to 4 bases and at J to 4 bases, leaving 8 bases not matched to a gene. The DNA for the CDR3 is TGTGCCAGCAGCATCGGGACTAGCGGGAAAAGGTACAATGAGCAGTTCTTC. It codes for CASSIGTSGKRYNEQFF.

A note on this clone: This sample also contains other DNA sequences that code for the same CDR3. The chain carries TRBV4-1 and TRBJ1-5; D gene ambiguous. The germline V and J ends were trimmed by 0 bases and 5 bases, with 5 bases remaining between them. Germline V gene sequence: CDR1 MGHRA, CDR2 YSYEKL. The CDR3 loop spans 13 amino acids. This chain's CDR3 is CASSQDGYQPQHF. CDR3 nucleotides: TGCGCCAGCAGCCAAGATGGGTATCAGCCCCAGCATTTT.

CDR3 residues: CASSVSQNYGYTF. CDR3 nucleotides: TGTGCCAGCAGTGTCTCACAGAACTATGGCTACACCTTC. This sequence joins TRBV2 and TRBJ1-2; D is unclear. The germline CDR1 and CDR2 sequences are SNHLY and FYNNEI. This CDR3 is built from 13 residues. V lost 4 bases to trimming and J lost 2 bases, with 8 bases between them.

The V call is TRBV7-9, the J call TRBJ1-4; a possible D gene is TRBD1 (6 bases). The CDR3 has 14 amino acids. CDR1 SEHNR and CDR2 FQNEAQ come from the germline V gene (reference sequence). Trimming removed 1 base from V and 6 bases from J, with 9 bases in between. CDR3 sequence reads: CASSLGTADEKLFF. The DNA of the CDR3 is TGTGCCAGCAGCTTAGGGACAGCTGATGAAAAACTGTTTTTT.

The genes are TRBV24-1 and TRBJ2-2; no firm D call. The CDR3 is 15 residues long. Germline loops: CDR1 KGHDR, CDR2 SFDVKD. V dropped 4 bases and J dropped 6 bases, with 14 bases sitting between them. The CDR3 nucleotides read TGTGCCACCAGTGACTCCGGGCCGCAACCCGGGGAGCTGTTTTTT. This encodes CATSDSGPQPGELFF.

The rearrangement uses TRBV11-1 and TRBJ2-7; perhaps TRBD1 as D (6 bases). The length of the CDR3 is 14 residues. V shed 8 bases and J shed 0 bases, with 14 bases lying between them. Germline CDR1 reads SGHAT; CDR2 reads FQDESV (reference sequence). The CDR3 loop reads CASRPMTGSYEQYF. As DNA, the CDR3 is TGTGCCAGCCGCCCAATGACAGGCTCCTACGAGCAGTACTTC.

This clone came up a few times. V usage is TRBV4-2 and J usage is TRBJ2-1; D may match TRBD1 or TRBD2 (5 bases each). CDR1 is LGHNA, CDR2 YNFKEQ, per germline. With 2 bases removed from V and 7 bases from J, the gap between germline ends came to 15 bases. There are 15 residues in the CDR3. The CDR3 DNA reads TGTGCCAGCAGCCAATTTGGGGGAGTCGAAAATGAGCAGTTCTTC. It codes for CASSQFGGVENEQFF.

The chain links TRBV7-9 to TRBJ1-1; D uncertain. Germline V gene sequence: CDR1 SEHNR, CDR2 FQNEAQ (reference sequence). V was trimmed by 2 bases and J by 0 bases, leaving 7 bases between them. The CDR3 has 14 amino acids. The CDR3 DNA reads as TGTGCCAGCAGCTTAACAGAGTTGAACACTGAAGCTTTCTTT. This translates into CASSLTELNTEAFF.

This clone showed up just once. CDR3 sequence: CASSSRRIQGLPFQETQYF. In DNA, the CDR3 is TGTGCCAGCAGCTCGAGGAGAATACAGGGACTTCCCTTCCAAGAGACCCAGTACTTC. The rearrangement joins TRBV11-3 to TRBJ2-5, with D possibly called TRBD1 or TRBD2 (6 bases each). CDR3 length equals 19 residues. Germline V lookup: CDR1 SGHNT, CDR2 YENEEA. V lost 4 bases to trimming and J lost 1 base, with 25 bases between them.